This T cell receptor beta chain was retrieved from a study of blood T cell repertoires in COVID-19. Study in general: Samples taken during acute and convalescent COVID-19 were collected in the United States, Italy and Spain.

Enrolled through a virtual design, the participants were between about 18 and 89 years of age and came from under 30 US areas. Assignments of participants to cohorts depended upon their own reported clinical history. In the original analysis: Researchers report that nucleated cell counts were estimated from reference gene primer amplification. This table comes from immunoSEQ multiplex PCR, and its TCRdb copy is limited to in-frame clones, with some not included. The D gene and trimming were derived from the DNA, and the V and J assignments and clone size from that table. The table has 190,000 or so clones, around 90% seen once. The CDR3 has 16 residues. With 0 bases removed from V and 0 bases from J, the gap between germline ends came to 11 bases. In germline, CDR1 is MGHRA, CDR2 YSYEKL. This clone was counted a few times.

The specimen was PBMCs or T cells enriched from blood (not recorded which). The origin of this receptor is a woman aged 30 to 39 who had recovered from COVID-19. The chain links TRBV4-1 to TRBJ1-2; a weak D match, TRBD1 (6 bases). The CDR3 loop is CASSQDRTDTNYGYTF. The CDR3 nucleotides read TGCGCCAGCAGCCAAGACAGGACAGATACTAACTATGGCTACACCTTC.